Below are 29 T cell receptor beta chains sequenced from a single sample in a study of control samples from healthy donors and cancer patients. Only in-frame clones appear in the TCRdb table, and some are missing; sequencing was by immunoSEQ multiplex PCR. The sample has about 140,000 clones; approximately 92% are singletons. Material for sequencing was blood. The receptors stem from a young man in good health.

The chain has TRBV7-9 and TRBJ2-7, with 11 bases aligning to TRBD2. The length of the CDR3 is 19 residues. The germline gives CDR1 SEHNR, CDR2 FQNEAQ (reference sequence). The junction had 15 bases not matched to a gene; V was cut back by 5 bases and J by 0 bases. The CDR3 region has the DNA TGTGCCAGCAGCCCGGGCTTATCTAGCGGGAGGACCGCCTCCTACGAGCAGTACTTC. Residues: CASSPGLSSGRTASYEQYF. Filled out from reference TRBV7-9 and TRBJ2-7, the complete variable domain reads DTGVSQNPRHKITKRGQNVTFRCDPISEHNRLYWYRQTLGQGPEFLTYFQNEAQLEKSRLLSDRFSAERPKGSFSTLEIQRTEQGDSAMYLCASSPGLSSGRTASYEQYFGPGTRLTVT.

This rearrangement joins TRBV28 to TRBJ1-5, with a possible D match to TRBD1 (5 bases). The V gene lost 2 bases and the J gene lost 2 bases, with 10 bases spanning the gap. Germline V gene sequence: CDR1 MDHEN, CDR2 SYDVKM. The CDR3 has 15 amino acids. This CDR3 is CASSLAGRGNQPQHF. The DNA for the CDR3 is TGTGCCAGCAGTTTAGCAGGGAGGGGCAATCAGCCCCAGCATTTT.

The chain employs TRBV28 and TRBJ1-5; D is unclear. The germline gives CDR1 MDHEN, CDR2 SYDVKM. V lost 6 bases to trimming and J lost 7 bases, with 19 bases between them. The CDR3 is 15 amino acids. In DNA, the CDR3 is TGTGCCAGCAGAACCCCTGGGAGGGTCGGGCAGCCCCAGCATTTT. The encoded protein is CASRTPGRVGQPQHF.

The rearrangement joins TRBV24-1 to TRBJ2-5; weak D call: TRBD2 (6 bases). The CDR3 has 18 residues. CDR1 and CDR2 (germline): KGHDR, SFDVKD. The V end was cut by 3 bases, the J end by 4 bases, with 23 bases between. The CDR3 region is CATSDTTGSGVGGETQYF. The CDR3 DNA sequence: TGTGCCACCAGTGATACGACCGGCTCGGGGGTCGGTGGAGAGACCCAGTACTTC.

This chain joins TRBV4-2 and TRBJ1-1, with 7 bases that match TRBD1. This CDR3 is 12 amino acids long. Trimming cost V 2 bases and J 11 bases; bases outside gene matches: 5. Germline lookup yields CDR1 LGHNA and CDR2 YNFKEQ. CDR3 nucleotide sequence: TGTGCCAGCAGCCAACCCGGACAGGAGGCTTTCTTT. Its translation: CASSQPGQEAFF.

The chain carries TRBV6-2 or TRBV6-3 and TRBJ2-1; TRBD2 matches 14 bases. The CDR3 is made up of 17 amino acids. J was trimmed by 8 bases and V by 5 bases; bases with no gene match: 11. CDR1 is MNHEY and CDR2 is SVGEGT in the germline V gene. CDR3 amino acids: CASSQGLAGASSHEQFF. The CDR3 DNA is TGTGCCAGCAGTCAGGGACTAGCGGGAGCCTCGTCCCATGAGCAGTTCTTC.

V and J are TRBV7-8 and TRBJ2-1, with 8 bases lining up with TRBD2. V lost 5 bases to trimming and J lost 7 bases; unmatched junction nucleotides: 10. The CDR3 consists of 15 residues. Per the germline V gene, CDR1 is SGHVS and CDR2 is FQNEAQ. CDR3 nucleotide sequence: TGTGCCAGCAGCCCAGGCACTAGCGGAGCGAATGAGCAGTTCTTC. It yields the protein CASSPGTSGANEQFF.

This clone is a singleton in its sample. The CDR3 nucleotides read TGTGCCAGCAGAAAGGGGGCTAATCAGCCCCAGCATTTT. Protein sequence: CASRKGANQPQHF. The rearrangement joins TRBV7-2 to TRBJ1-5, with TRBD1 matching 7 bases. The CDR3 extends over 13 amino acids. V lost 6 bases and J lost 4; bases outside the gene matches: 3. In germline, CDR1 is SGHTA, CDR2 FQGNSA.

The genes are TRBV28 and TRBJ2-5; D ambiguous. CDR3 length: 15 amino acids. Trimming stripped 5 bases from V and 3 bases from J, with 16 bases between. CDR1 and CDR2 (germline): MDHEN, SYDVKM. The CDR3 here is CASSPYGMWEETQYF. The DNA for the CDR3 is TGTGCCAGCAGTCCATATGGGATGTGGGAAGAGACCCAGTACTTC. Full variable domain (rest looked up from reference TRBV28 and TRBJ2-5): DVKVTQSSRYLVKRTGEKVFLECVQDMDHENMFWYRQDPGLGLRLIYFSYDVKMKEKGDIPEGYSVSREKKERFSLILESASTNQTSMYLCASSPYGMWEETQYFGPGTRLLVL.

CDR3 region: CASSFSSLAGGGQETQYF. In DNA form, the CDR3 reads TGTGCCAGCAGCTTTTCATCACTAGCGGGAGGGGGACAAGAGACCCAGTACTTC. The V call is TRBV5-4, the J call TRBJ2-5; 13 bases align to TRBD2. Trimming took 2 bases from V and 2 from J; bases not matched to a gene: 9. The CDR3 extends over 18 amino acids. The germline CDR1 and CDR2 sequences are SGHNT and YYREEE (reference sequence). The whole variable domain, filled in from reference TRBV5-4 and TRBJ2-5, reads ETGVTQSPTHLIKTRGQQVTLRCSSQSGHNTVSWYQQALGQGPQFIFQYYREEENGRGNFPPRFSGLQFPNYSSELNVNALELDDSALYLCASSFSSLAGGGQETQYFGPGTRLLVL.

This chain uses TRBV7-9 with TRBJ1-6; D not certain. CDR3 length equals 12 residues. Germline V gene sequence: CDR1 SEHNR, CDR2 FQNEAQ (reference sequence). Trimming cost V 3 bases and J 7 bases, with 4 bases left between them. CDR3 sequence reads: CASSLNNSPLHF. As DNA, the CDR3 is TGTGCCAGCAGCTTGAACAATTCACCCCTCCACTTT.

CDR3 protein: CASSFGLAGGNEQFF. CDR3 nucleotide sequence: TGTGCCAGCAGCTTTGGACTAGCGGGAGGGAATGAGCAGTTCTTC. V is TRBV11-2 and J is TRBJ2-1; 15 nucleotides agree with TRBD2. The CDR3 consists of 15 residues. V gave up 3 bases and J gave up 7 bases; unmatched junction bases: 1. CDR1 and CDR2 from the germline V gene are SGHAT and FQNNGV.

This chain uses TRBV18 with TRBJ2-7, with D perhaps TRBD1 or TRBD2 (5 bases each). The ends were cut back, 1 base at V and 6 bases at J, with 13 bases in the middle. The germline V gene has CDR1 KGHSH and CDR2 LQKENI. There are 14 residues in the CDR3. The CDR3, as DNA: TGTGCCAGCTCACCACTCGGCAGGGCGGGCGAGCAGTACTTC. It specifies CASSPLGRAGEQYF.

The chain employs TRBV2 and TRBJ2-5; 10 positions agree with TRBD2. The junction had 9 bases not matched to a gene; V was cut back by 9 bases and J by 5 bases. Germline CDR1 reads SNHLY; CDR2 reads FYNNEI. The CDR3 covers 14 residues. The CDR3 DNA is TGTGCCAGTTCTAGCGGGAGTTCTCGGGAGACCCAGTACTTC. Protein sequence: CASSSGSSRETQYF.

The chain couples TRBV7-9 to TRBJ1-1, with no clear D. Germline lookup yields CDR1 SEHNR and CDR2 FQNEAQ (reference sequence). V was cut by 3 bases and J by 7 bases, with 6 bases left in between. The CDR3 spans 11 residues. The CDR3 region has the DNA TGTGCCAGCAGCTTCCTAGTTGAAGCTTTCTTT. Amino acids: CASSFLVEAFF. The variable domain in full, completed from reference TRBV7-9 and TRBJ1-1, reads DTGVSQNPRHKITKRGQNVTFRCDPISEHNRLYWYRQTLGQGPEFLTYFQNEAQLEKSRLLSDRFSAERPKGSFSTLEIQRTEQGDSAMYLCASSFLVEAFFGQGTRLTVV.

This clone has just one count. The gene calls are TRBV12-3 or TRBV12-4 and TRBJ2-1, with a possible D match to TRBD1 (6 bases). Trimming removed 10 bases at V and 6 bases at J, with 10 bases between. The CDR3 has 11 residues. The CDR3 region is CATQGSNEQFF. The CDR3 DNA reads as TGTGCCACCCAGGGGAGCAATGAGCAGTTCTTC.

V gene TRBV6-6 combines with J gene TRBJ1-4; no clear D. Germline V CDR1 and CDR2: MNHNY, SVGAGI (reference sequence). CDR3 length: 14 amino acids. V was clipped by 6 bases and J by 0 bases, with 8 bases between them. CDR3 DNA sequence: TGTGCCAGCAGCATGACCTCAACTAATGAAAAACTGTTTTTT. This encodes CASSMTSTNEKLFF.

The chain couples TRBV28 to TRBJ1-5, with D possibly matching TRBD1 (6 bases). V gave up 5 bases and J gave up 2 bases, with 19 bases separating them. The germline V gene has CDR1 MDHEN and CDR2 SYDVKM. The CDR3 is 17 residues long. CDR3 region: CASSTGQIIMGNQPQHF. The CDR3 nucleotides are TGTGCCAGCAGTACTGGACAGATAATAATGGGCAATCAGCCCCAGCATTTT.

The chain combines TRBV7-3 with TRBJ2-1, with D perhaps TRBD1 (6 bases). Germline CDR1 reads SGHTA; CDR2 reads FQGTGA. V was pared by 2 bases and J by 8 bases, with 16 bases between. The CDR3 sequence is 15 residues long. CDR3 DNA: TGTGCCAGCAGCTTATACGGCAGGGGTGCGGATGAGCAGTTCTTC. Protein: CASSLYGRGADEQFF.

This clone was detected a few times. V and J are TRBV5-1 and TRBJ1-2, with a tentative D call TRBD1 (5 bases). The CDR3 covers 15 residues. The V end was cut by 2 bases, the J end by 2 bases, with 13 bases between. Germline CDR1 and CDR2: SGHRS and YFSETQ. CDR3 sequence reads: CASSFAGIANYGYTF. DNA of the CDR3: TGCGCCAGCAGCTTTGCAGGGATCGCAAACTATGGCTACACCTTC.

DNA of the CDR3: TGTGCCAGCAGTTATCCAGGGATCTTCGTGGAGACCCAGTACTTC. This codes for CASSYPGIFVETQYF. The rearrangement joins TRBV6-2 or TRBV6-3 to TRBJ2-5, with a tentative D call TRBD1 (5 bases). Germline CDR1 and CDR2: MNHEY and SVGEGT. This CDR3 is built from 15 residues. V was pared by 3 bases and J by 5 bases, with 16 bases between.

The chain has TRBV19 and TRBJ2-6; TRBD1 aligns across 7 bases. The CDR3 covers 16 residues. CDR1 LNHDA and CDR2 SQIVND come from the germline V gene (reference sequence). The trim removed 5 bases at V and 4 bases at J, leaving 8 bases unmatched. Written as DNA, the CDR3 is TGTGCCAGTAGTCCCATGGGACAGTTAGGGGCCAACGTCCTGACTTTC. Protein product: CASSPMGQLGANVLTF. The whole variable domain, remainder taken from reference TRBV19 and TRBJ2-6, is DGGITQSPKYLFRKEGQNVTLSCEQNLNHDAMYWYRQDPGQGLRLIYYSQIVNDFQKGDIAEGYSVSREKKESFPLTVTSAQKNPTAFYLCASSPMGQLGANVLTFGAGSRLTVL.

The chain combines TRBV7-9 with TRBJ1-5; maybe TRBD1 (6 bases). Germline V gene lookup returns CDR1 SEHNR and CDR2 FQNEAQ (reference sequence). The ends were cut back, 8 bases at V and 4 bases at J, with 15 bases in the middle. The CDR3 spans 14 residues. As DNA, the CDR3 is TGTGCCAGCTCGTCGGGGGGCCTAAATCAGCCCCAGCATTTT. This codes for CASSSGGLNQPQHF.

The rearrangement links TRBV15 to TRBJ1-1; unclear D gene. Trimming removed 8 bases from V and 0 bases from J, with 10 bases in between. This CDR3 has 13 residues. The germline V gene has CDR1 LNHNV and CDR2 YYDKDF (reference sequence). The CDR3 DNA is TGTGCCACCCGGTCGCGCATGAACACTGAAGCTTTCTTT. This gives the protein CATRSRMNTEAFF.

The genes are TRBV4-1 and TRBJ2-2; no clear D. CDR3 length: 16 residues. Germline loops: CDR1 MGHRA, CDR2 YSYEKL. Trimming shortened V by 2 bases and J by 0 bases, and 10 bases separated the two germline ends. The CDR3 region is CASSQRQTTNTGELFF. Here the CDR3 DNA reads TGCGCCAGCAGCCAAAGACAAACGACGAACACCGGGGAGCTGTTTTTT.

The V call is TRBV9, the J call TRBJ1-2, with D unresolved. The CDR3 covers 12 residues. The germline V gene has CDR1 SGDLS and CDR2 YYNGEE. V dropped 4 bases and J dropped 7 bases, with 11 bases sitting between them. In DNA form, the CDR3 reads TGTGCCAGCAGCCGGGGATCCGGTGGCTACACCTTC. Protein sequence: CASSRGSGGYTF.

The chain joins TRBV2 to TRBJ2-5; D gene ambiguous. V was clipped by 5 bases and J by 2 bases, with 9 bases between them. The CDR3 covers 13 residues. From germline, CDR1 is SNHLY and CDR2 FYNNEI. The CDR3 DNA is TGTGCCAGCAGTCTGAGAGAGCAAGAGACCCAGTACTTC. This gives the protein CASSLREQETQYF.

The chain recombines TRBV6-2 or TRBV6-3 with TRBJ2-5, with 10 bases aligning to TRBD1. The CDR3 totals 14 residues. The germline V gene encodes CDR1 MNHEY and CDR2 SVGEGT. J was trimmed by 5 bases and V by 2 bases; bases with no gene match: 2. CDR3 residues: CASSYGTGVETQYF. CDR3 coding DNA: TGTGCCAGCAGTTACGGGACAGGGGTGGAGACCCAGTACTTC.

This chain joins TRBV7-9 and TRBJ1-3; D possibly corresponds to TRBD1 (5 bases). In germline, CDR1 is SEHNR, CDR2 FQNEAQ (reference sequence). Between the trimmed V and J ends, which lost 5 bases and 3 bases, there was a span of 17 bases. The CDR3 extends over 16 amino acids. The CDR3 DNA is TGTGCCAGCAGCCCGGGGCCGAATCTGAGTGGAAACACCATATATTTT. This encodes CASSPGPNLSGNTIYF. The entire variable domain, with the rest obtained from reference TRBV7-9 and TRBJ1-3, is as follows: DTGVSQNPRHKITKRGQNVTFRCDPISEHNRLYWYRQTLGQGPEFLTYFQNEAQLEKSRLLSDRFSAERPKGSFSTLEIQRTEQGDSAMYLCASSPGPNLSGNTIYFGEGSWLTVV.